These 29 T cell receptor beta chains share one sample of origin, sequenced in a study of T-cell reconstitution after alpha-beta-depleted transplantation in children (TCRdb year 2016). According to the study, the label for this sample's treatment or condition signals: allogeneic hematopoietic cell transplantation with graft depleted of TCRalphabeta T cells and CD19 B cells. The library relied on PCR. Instrument used: Illumina HiSeq 2500. TCR libraries were prepared with molecular barcoding, using unique molecular identifiers to normalize TCRbeta repertoire quantification. TCRdb's own reprocessing of the public reads used fastp at Q25 and MiXCR and kept productive beta chains. Rows are unified per CDR3 protein, each entry keeping the most common DNA and genes. Here the sample has 80,000 to 100,000 distinct CDR3 sequences; around 22% occur a single time. The ten largest clones capture 20% to 25% of the sample.

This sample comprised PBMCs, obtained before TCRalphabeta/CD19-depleted stem cell transplant. All receptors derive from a boy under 10 years old with acute lymphoblastic leukemia, due to receive a stem cell transplant.

Here the CDR3 reads CASTLLWDPIMGTF. The CDR3 DNA is TGTGCCAGCACCTTACTCTGGGACCCCATTATGGGGACCTTC. The chain recombines TRBV5-5 with TRBJ1-2; possibly TRBD1 for D (5 bases). CDR1 is SGHKS, CDR2 YYEKEE, per germline (reference sequence). V was shortened by 6 bases and J by 14 bases, with 26 bases between the two germline ends. CDR3 length equals 14 residues.

CDR3 residues: CASSLDRSSSYEQYF. CDR3 coding DNA: TGTGCCAGCAGCTTAGATCGGTCTAGCTCCTACGAGCAGTACTTC. V is TRBV11-2 and J is TRBJ2-7; D is undetermined. Germline loops: CDR1 SGHAT, CDR2 FQNNGV. V lost 0 bases, J lost 0 bases, and 9 bases lay in between. The length of the CDR3 is 15 residues.

This clonotype was recorded a few times. The gene calls are TRBV12-3 or TRBV12-4 and TRBJ1-6; 7 bases are shared with TRBD1. This CDR3 comprises 14 residues. With 6 bases clipped from V and 6 bases from J, the junction kept 5 bases outside the gene matches. CDR3 loop: CASRLGTVNSPLHF. CDR3 DNA sequence: TGTGCCAGCAGACTTGGGACAGTTAATTCACCCCTCCACTTT.

Only a few counts were recorded for this clonotype. CDR3 sequence: CASSQDRQWGISSYEQYF. The CDR3, as DNA: TGCGCCAGCAGCCAAGACCGTCAGTGGGGGATCAGCTCCTACGAGCAGTACTTC. The chain has TRBV4-3 and TRBJ2-7; either TRBD1 or TRBD2 may fit D (5 bases each). The CDR3 sequence is 18 residues long. V dropped 0 bases and J dropped 0 bases, with 18 bases sitting between them. The V gene's germline CDR1 is LGHNA and CDR2 YSLEER.

The J gene is TRBJ1-5, the V gene TRBV2; D is undetermined. The V end lost 0 bases, the J end lost 6 bases, and 6 bases lay between the germline ends. The CDR3 extends over 13 amino acids. Germline V gene data show CDR1 as SNHLY and CDR2 as FYNNEI. The CDR3 DNA reads TGTGCCAGCAGTGAAGCACGAACTCAGCCCCAGCATTTT. It specifies CASSEARTQPQHF.

At least ten counts were recorded for this clonotype. The gene calls are TRBV7-2 and TRBJ1-1; maybe TRBD1 (5 bases). V lost 1 base to trimming and J lost 0 bases, with 15 bases between them. CDR1 SGHTA and CDR2 FQGNSA come from the germline V gene. The CDR3 loop spans 17 amino acids. The chain's CDR3 is CASSLVGAAYMNTEAFF. CDR3 in DNA: TGTGCCAGCAGCTTAGTCGGGGCAGCTTACATGAACACTGAAGCTTTCTTT. Full variable domain (rest looked up from reference TRBV7-2 and TRBJ1-1): GAGVSQSPSNKVTEKGKDVELRCDPISGHTALYWYRQSLGQGLEFLIYFQGNSAPDKSGLPSDRFSAERTGGSVSTLTIQRTQQEDSAVYLCASSLVGAAYMNTEAFFGQGTRLTVV.

J is TRBJ2-7 and V is TRBV12-3 or TRBV12-4; TRBD1 agrees at 8 bases. This CDR3 contains 13 residues. V shed 6 bases, J shed 5 bases, and the junction held 6 bases outside the gene matches. The CDR3 here is CASSTLQGDEQYF. CDR3 coding DNA: TGTGCCAGCAGCACATTACAGGGGGACGAGCAGTACTTC.

Comments on this clonotype: A much more abundant neighbour one base away suggests this may be a read error. This chain links TRBV18 with TRBJ2-1; D uncertain. Germline lookup yields CDR1 KGHSH and CDR2 LQKENI. The CDR3 consists of 12 residues. CDR3 amino acids: CAGSLSLNEQFF. CDR3 nucleotides: TGTGCCGGCTCACTCTCCCTAAATGAGCAGTTCTTC.

The V call is TRBV5-1, the J call TRBJ2-7; TRBD1 matches 9 bases. The CDR3 has 15 amino acids. The V and J ends lost 0 bases and 7 bases, in that order; junction bases with no gene match: 8. Germline CDR1 reads SGHRS; CDR2 reads YFSETQ. CDR3 DNA: TGCGCCAGCAGCTTGGTGGGACAGGGCCAAGGAGAGCAGTACTTC. As protein: CASSLVGQGQGEQYF.

This clonotype has more than one count but fewer than ten. The chain employs TRBV20-1 and TRBJ2-6, with TRBD1 matching over 9 bases. Trimming removed 4 bases from V and 9 bases from J; junction bases left unmatched: 4. The germline V gene encodes CDR1 DFQATT and CDR2 SNEGSKA (reference sequence). The CDR3 loop spans 13 amino acids. The CDR3 DNA sequence: TGCAGTGCTACAGCGGACAGGGGCAACGTCCTGACTTTC. Residues: CSATADRGNVLTF.

This chain links TRBV5-1 with TRBJ1-2; possible D gene TRBD1, 5 bases. From germline, CDR1 is SGHRS and CDR2 YFSETQ. V shed 1 base and J shed 6 bases, with 13 bases lying between them. This CDR3 comprises 14 residues. The CDR3 DNA follows: TGCGCCAGCAGCTTGAACCAGGCAGGGCATGGCTACACCTTC. Translation gives CASSLNQAGHGYTF.

The chain joins TRBV7-9 to TRBJ2-7; TRBD1 matches at 7 bases. Unmatched junction bases numbered 6, after V lost 5 bases and J lost 2 bases. CDR1 is SEHNR, CDR2 FQNEAQ, per germline (reference sequence). This CDR3 has 14 amino acids. CDR3 in amino acids: CASSDRQGAYEQYF. The CDR3 DNA follows: TGTGCCAGCAGCGACCGACAGGGCGCCTACGAGCAGTACTTC.

This clonotype came up a few times. J is TRBJ1-1 and V is TRBV20-1; D gene unclear. This CDR3 has 12 amino acids. Germline V CDR1 and CDR2: DFQATT, SNEGSKA (reference sequence). V lost 5 bases and J 1 base, leaving 8 bases between the germline ends. The CDR3 DNA is TGCAGTGCTGGGCCGTCGAACACTGAAGCTTTCTTT. Protein: CSAGPSNTEAFF.

This sequence joins TRBV28 and TRBJ2-1, with 11 bases lining up with TRBD2. J was trimmed by 6 bases and V by 0 bases; bases with no gene match: 7. Looked up from germline, CDR1 is MDHEN and CDR2 is SYDVKM. CDR3 length: 17 amino acids. The CDR3 coding sequence is TGTGCCAGCAGTTTATGGGTCGGGACTAGCGGAGCCAATGAGCAGTTCTTC. Translating gives CASSLWVGTSGANEQFF.

The sample holds a few counts of this clonotype. The chain carries TRBV20-1 and TRBJ2-1; TRBD2 matches at 8 bases. The J segment lost 2 bases and the V segment lost 6 bases, leaving 3 bases of the junction unmatched. The CDR3 covers 13 residues. Germline V gives CDR1 DFQATT, CDR2 SNEGSKA (reference sequence). The CDR3 region is CSASTSAYNEQFF. As DNA, the CDR3 is TGCAGTGCCTCGACTAGCGCCTACAATGAGCAGTTCTTC.

This clonotype showed up just a few times. This chain joins TRBV5-1 and TRBJ2-1, with D maybe TRBD2 (6 bases). The CDR3 is 14 amino acids. The V and J ends lost 4 bases and 3 bases respectively, with 11 bases between them. Germline V gene sequence: CDR1 SGHRS, CDR2 YFSETQ. CDR3 bases: TGCGCCAGCAGCGACGGAGGGGACTACAATGAGCAGTTCTTC. The encoded protein is CASSDGGDYNEQFF.

A few counts support this clonotype. The chain uses TRBV6-5 and TRBJ1-4; no firm D call. The germline gives CDR1 MNHEY, CDR2 SVGAGI. This CDR3 spans 15 amino acids. V dropped 2 bases and J dropped 0 bases, with 7 bases sitting between them. The CDR3 sequence: CASSYDFSTNEKLFF. The CDR3 DNA reads as TGTGCCAGCAGTTACGACTTTTCAACTAATGAAAAACTGTTTTTT.

The gene calls are TRBV7-2 and TRBJ2-7; D gene uncertain. The ends were cut back, 1 base at V and 1 base at J, with 8 bases in the middle. Germline loops: CDR1 SGHTA, CDR2 FQGNSA. This CDR3 contains 14 residues. For the CDR3, the DNA is TGTGCCAGCAGCTTAGAGCCTCTTTCCTACGAGCAGTACTTC. Encoded protein: CASSLEPLSYEQYF. The variable domain in full, completed from reference TRBV7-2 and TRBJ2-7, reads GAGVSQSPSNKVTEKGKDVELRCDPISGHTALYWYRQSLGQGLEFLIYFQGNSAPDKSGLPSDRFSAERTGGSVSTLTIQRTQQEDSAVYLCASSLEPLSYEQYFGPGTRLTVT.

A few counts support this clonotype. This chain links TRBV9 with TRBJ2-5; unclear D gene. Germline values: CDR1 SGDLS, CDR2 YYNGEE. This CDR3 has 16 amino acids. V lost 0 bases and J lost 4, with 16 bases in between. This chain's CDR3 is CASSVENGEGRETQYF. The DNA of the CDR3 is TGTGCCAGCAGCGTAGAGAACGGAGAAGGGCGAGAGACCCAGTACTTC. The full variable domain, with the rest looked up from reference TRBV9 and TRBJ2-5, is DSGVTQTPKHLITATGQRVTLRCSPRSGDLSVYWYQQSLDQGLQFLIQYYNGEERAKGNILERFSAQQFPDLHSELNLSSLELGDSALYFCASSVENGEGRETQYFGPGTRLLVL.

This clonotype was seen a handful of times. V usage is TRBV7-8 and J usage is TRBJ2-7; D call uncertain. V lost 0 bases, J lost 5 bases, and 17 bases lay in between. CDR3 length: 16 residues. CDR1 SGHVS and CDR2 FQNEAQ come from the germline V gene. The CDR3 loop is CASSLAGLLKPDEQYF. The CDR3 DNA reads TGTGCCAGCAGCTTAGCAGGTCTGCTCAAACCGGACGAGCAGTACTTC.

V gene TRBV7-9 combines with J gene TRBJ2-7, with D possibly TRBD2 on 6 matching bases. In germline, CDR1 is SEHNR, CDR2 FQNEAQ (reference sequence). The CDR3 consists of 13 residues. Trimming took off 9 bases at V and 1 base at J, with 13 bases between the two ends. The CDR3, as DNA: TGTGCCAGTGGGGGACTCGAATCCTACGAGCAGTACTTC. Translated: CASGGLESYEQYF.

The gene calls are TRBV7-2 and TRBJ2-1, with no clear D. V lost 3 bases and J 0 bases, leaving 15 bases between the germline ends. Per germline, CDR1 SGHTA and CDR2 FQGNSA. The CDR3 spans 17 residues. CDR3 loop: CASSFAIVPRSYNEQFF. The CDR3 DNA sequence: TGTGCCAGCAGCTTCGCGATAGTCCCTCGCTCCTACAATGAGCAGTTCTTC.

This clonotype was recorded a few times. This chain connects TRBV28 to TRBJ1-2; possibly TRBD1 for D (5 bases). Germline V gives CDR1 MDHEN, CDR2 SYDVKM. Trimming left V 4 bases short and J 9 bases short, with 21 bases between. The CDR3 covers 15 residues. CDR3 sequence (DNA): TGTGCCAGCAGTTCCCTCGGGACCAACTCCGGGAGCTACACCTTC. It translates to CASSSLGTNSGSYTF.

The chain employs TRBV6-4 and TRBJ2-3, with D perhaps given as TRBD1 or TRBD2 (5 bases each). Per the germline V gene, CDR1 is MRHNA and CDR2 is SNTAGT. Trimming took off 2 bases at V and 4 bases at J, with 16 bases between the two ends. The CDR3 has 16 amino acids. DNA of the CDR3: TGTGCCAGCAGTGACCAAGGGGAATCGCGGGCAGATACGCAGTATTTT. It encodes CASSDQGESRADTQYF.

This clonotype was seen only a few times. The chain joins TRBV28 to TRBJ2-5, with D possibly being TRBD2 (6 bases). CDR1 and CDR2 (germline): MDHEN, SYDVKM. CDR3 length: 15 amino acids. With 6 bases removed from V and 0 bases from J, the gap between germline ends came to 14 bases. The chain's CDR3 is CASSPWGEYQETQYF. Written as DNA, the CDR3 is TGTGCCAGCAGCCCCTGGGGGGAGTACCAAGAGACCCAGTACTTC.

The V call is TRBV11-2, the J call TRBJ2-7; D is perhaps TRBD1 (5 bases). The ends were cut back, 5 bases at V and 7 bases at J, with 18 bases in the middle. The CDR3 totals 14 residues. Germline CDR1 SGHAT, CDR2 FQNNGV. CDR3 sequence reads: CASSLRAFGQEQYF. As DNA, the CDR3 is TGTGCCAGCAGCCTCAGGGCCTTTGGTCAGGAGCAGTACTTC.

In its sample, this clonotype was seen a few times. V and J are TRBV5-1 and TRBJ1-5; 11 bases line up with TRBD1. There are 15 residues in the CDR3. With V trimmed by 0 bases and J by 8 bases, 4 bases remained unmatched. Germline values: CDR1 SGHRS, CDR2 YFSETQ. CDR3 bases: TGCGCCAGCAGCTTGGGGACAGGGGGCTCAGAGCCCCAGCATTTT. This encodes CASSLGTGGSEPQHF.

This clonotype was detected a few times. J is TRBJ2-1 and V is TRBV15; D gene ambiguous. Trimming removed 4 bases from V and 8 bases from J, with 21 bases in between. This CDR3 is 16 amino acids long. CDR1 LNHNV and CDR2 YYDKDF come from the germline V gene (reference sequence). The DNA of the CDR3 is TGTGCCACCAGCAACCCCCGTGTAGGGCCAGTAGATGAGCAGTTCTTC. It encodes CATSNPRVGPVDEQFF.

This clonotype was counted between two and nine times. The chain combines TRBV24-1 with TRBJ2-2, with 8 positions matching TRBD1. The CDR3 spans 15 residues. The V and J ends lost 4 bases and 5 bases, in that order; junction bases with no gene match: 5. Per the germline V gene, CDR1 is KGHDR and CDR2 is SFDVKD. The CDR3 spells CATSDGTGPTGELFF. CDR3 nucleotides: TGTGCCACCAGTGACGGGACAGGCCCGACCGGGGAGCTGTTTTTT.